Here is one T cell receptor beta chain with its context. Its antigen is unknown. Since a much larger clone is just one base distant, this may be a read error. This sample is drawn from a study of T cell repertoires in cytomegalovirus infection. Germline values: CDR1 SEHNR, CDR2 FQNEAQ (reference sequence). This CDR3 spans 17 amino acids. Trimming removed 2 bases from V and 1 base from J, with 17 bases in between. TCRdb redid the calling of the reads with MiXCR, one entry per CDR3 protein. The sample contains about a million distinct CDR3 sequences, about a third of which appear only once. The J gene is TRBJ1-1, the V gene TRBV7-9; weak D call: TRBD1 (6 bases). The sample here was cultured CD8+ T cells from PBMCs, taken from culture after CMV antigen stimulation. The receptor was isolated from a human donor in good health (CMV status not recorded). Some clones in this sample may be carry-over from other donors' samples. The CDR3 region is CASSLTGAGDPNTEAFF. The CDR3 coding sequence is TGTGCCAGCAGCTTAACTGGGGCAGGGGACCCGAACACTGAAGCTTTCTTT.